A selection of T cell receptor beta chains follows, all from one sample in a study of blood T cell repertoires in COVID-19. Repertoires were generated with immunoSEQ multiplex PCR, while TCRdb's copy carries only in-frame clones and drops some. Counted here are about 300,000 clones, roughly nine tenths occurring once; the ten biggest clones make up approximately 2%. The sample taken for sequencing was peripheral blood. The receptor set was obtained from a woman in her twenties or thirties with COVID-19, enrolled during active disease. Each CDR3 is given without its conserved first and last residue. Each record gives: V gene, clone size, J gene, D gene, CDR3 protein. D genes are given only for firm matches. Size values are once, few and many counts, or a class for expanded clones, and some rows have none.

v_call: TRBV27; clone_size: NA; j_call: TRBJ1-2; d_call: NA; cdr3_aa: ASSLGGTTNYGYT
v_call: TRBV7-9; clone_size: NA; j_call: TRBJ2-2; d_call: NA; cdr3_aa: ASSFVTGSLLMNTGELF
v_call: TRBV19; clone_size: NA; j_call: TRBJ1-2; d_call: NA; cdr3_aa: ATKGQNYGYT
v_call: TRBV28; clone_size: few; j_call: TRBJ2-7; d_call: TRBD1; cdr3_aa: ASSQGQPYEQY
v_call: TRBV6-4; clone_size: NA; j_call: TRBJ1-6; d_call: TRBD1; cdr3_aa: ASSDHRGSPLH
v_call: TRBV19; clone_size: once; j_call: TRBJ1-1; d_call: NA; cdr3_aa: ASSIGAGYTEAF
v_call: TRBV2; clone_size: NA; j_call: TRBJ1-2; d_call: NA; cdr3_aa: ASSEGPGRLNYGYT
v_call: TRBV5-4; clone_size: NA; j_call: TRBJ2-2; d_call: NA; cdr3_aa: ASSFGRGATGELF
v_call: TRBV5-6; clone_size: NA; j_call: TRBJ2-2; d_call: NA; cdr3_aa: ASSDDKLVNVPGELF
v_call: TRBV5-1; clone_size: NA; j_call: TRBJ2-7; d_call: TRBD2; cdr3_aa: ASSAGLAASSYEQY
v_call: TRBV11-2; clone_size: NA; j_call: TRBJ1-6; d_call: TRBD1; cdr3_aa: ASSLAYGTGFDSPLH
v_call: TRBV5-5; clone_size: once; j_call: TRBJ1-3; d_call: TRBD1; cdr3_aa: ASSLGQDSGNTIY
v_call: TRBV5-1; clone_size: NA; j_call: TRBJ1-2; d_call: TRBD1; cdr3_aa: ASSDPGGRGYT
v_call: TRBV28; clone_size: NA; j_call: TRBJ1-4; d_call: NA; cdr3_aa: ASRVSLANEKLF
v_call: TRBV27; clone_size: NA; j_call: TRBJ1-1; d_call: NA; cdr3_aa: ASSLARNTEAF
v_call: TRBV30; clone_size: NA; j_call: TRBJ1-4; d_call: NA; cdr3_aa: AWSRGRTEKLF
v_call: TRBV6-5; clone_size: NA; j_call: TRBJ1-6; d_call: NA; cdr3_aa: ASSRTDNSPLH
v_call: TRBV5-4; clone_size: NA; j_call: TRBJ2-6; d_call: NA; cdr3_aa: ASSWPGAGANVLT
v_call: TRBV30; clone_size: NA; j_call: TRBJ1-1; d_call: NA; cdr3_aa: AWSRQVEAF
v_call: TRBV2; clone_size: few; j_call: TRBJ2-7; d_call: TRBD2; cdr3_aa: ASMIGLAAYEQY
v_call: TRBV13; clone_size: NA; j_call: TRBJ2-1; d_call: TRBD1; cdr3_aa: ASRAANDRGNEQF
v_call: TRBV11-2; clone_size: few; j_call: TRBJ2-2; d_call: NA; cdr3_aa: ASSLDSGTGELF
v_call: TRBV14; clone_size: NA; j_call: TRBJ1-2; d_call: NA; cdr3_aa: ASSQAAGLRYGYT
v_call: TRBV6-5; clone_size: NA; j_call: TRBJ1-5; d_call: NA; cdr3_aa: ASTLLSNQPQH
v_call: TRBV6-5; clone_size: NA; j_call: TRBJ1-2; d_call: NA; cdr3_aa: ASSSDSFLYGYT
v_call: TRBV9; clone_size: NA; j_call: TRBJ1-2; d_call: TRBD1; cdr3_aa: ASSGTGTGLAPYGYT
v_call: TRBV21-1; clone_size: NA; j_call: TRBJ2-2; d_call: NA; cdr3_aa: ASSKIPGTGELF
v_call: TRBV28; clone_size: NA; j_call: TRBJ1-1; d_call: NA; cdr3_aa: ASQGGNTEAF
v_call: TRBV9; clone_size: NA; j_call: TRBJ2-3; d_call: NA; cdr3_aa: ASSVQPDFSTDTQY
v_call: TRBV6-5; clone_size: NA; j_call: TRBJ2-2; d_call: NA; cdr3_aa: ASRLRDDGELF
v_call: TRBV7-9; clone_size: NA; j_call: TRBJ1-1; d_call: NA; cdr3_aa: ASSLFEGTEAF
v_call: TRBV10-1; clone_size: NA; j_call: TRBJ2-1; d_call: TRBD2; cdr3_aa: ASSDMSRASGAYNEQF
v_call: TRBV30; clone_size: NA; j_call: TRBJ1-2; d_call: NA; cdr3_aa: AWSLGDTYGYT
v_call: TRBV30; clone_size: NA; j_call: TRBJ2-4; d_call: TRBD2; cdr3_aa: AWRRLAGYPLGDH
v_call: TRBV11-2; clone_size: NA; j_call: TRBJ2-3; d_call: TRBD2; cdr3_aa: ASSSPGTTTDTQY
v_call: TRBV4-1; clone_size: NA; j_call: TRBJ1-4; d_call: TRBD1; cdr3_aa: ASSSLGQESYEKLF
v_call: TRBV7-2; clone_size: NA; j_call: TRBJ1-2; d_call: TRBD1; cdr3_aa: ASSWDSETNYGYT
v_call: TRBV11-2; clone_size: NA; j_call: TRBJ1-1; d_call: NA; cdr3_aa: ASSSSPGMGEAF
v_call: TRBV6-5; clone_size: NA; j_call: TRBJ2-7; d_call: TRBD1; cdr3_aa: ASSYRDRGSYEQY
v_call: TRBV30; clone_size: NA; j_call: TRBJ2-4; d_call: TRBD2; cdr3_aa: AWSPTTRGWGIQY
v_call: TRBV3-1/TRBV3-2; clone_size: NA; j_call: TRBJ1-2; d_call: NA; cdr3_aa: ASSQVSALEAGGYT
v_call: TRBV30; clone_size: NA; j_call: TRBJ2-1; d_call: TRBD2; cdr3_aa: AWISGRGDNEQF
v_call: TRBV6-5; clone_size: NA; j_call: TRBJ1-5; d_call: TRBD1; cdr3_aa: ASSPDRSFNQPQH
v_call: TRBV7-8; clone_size: NA; j_call: TRBJ1-3; d_call: NA; cdr3_aa: ASSPNSGNTIY